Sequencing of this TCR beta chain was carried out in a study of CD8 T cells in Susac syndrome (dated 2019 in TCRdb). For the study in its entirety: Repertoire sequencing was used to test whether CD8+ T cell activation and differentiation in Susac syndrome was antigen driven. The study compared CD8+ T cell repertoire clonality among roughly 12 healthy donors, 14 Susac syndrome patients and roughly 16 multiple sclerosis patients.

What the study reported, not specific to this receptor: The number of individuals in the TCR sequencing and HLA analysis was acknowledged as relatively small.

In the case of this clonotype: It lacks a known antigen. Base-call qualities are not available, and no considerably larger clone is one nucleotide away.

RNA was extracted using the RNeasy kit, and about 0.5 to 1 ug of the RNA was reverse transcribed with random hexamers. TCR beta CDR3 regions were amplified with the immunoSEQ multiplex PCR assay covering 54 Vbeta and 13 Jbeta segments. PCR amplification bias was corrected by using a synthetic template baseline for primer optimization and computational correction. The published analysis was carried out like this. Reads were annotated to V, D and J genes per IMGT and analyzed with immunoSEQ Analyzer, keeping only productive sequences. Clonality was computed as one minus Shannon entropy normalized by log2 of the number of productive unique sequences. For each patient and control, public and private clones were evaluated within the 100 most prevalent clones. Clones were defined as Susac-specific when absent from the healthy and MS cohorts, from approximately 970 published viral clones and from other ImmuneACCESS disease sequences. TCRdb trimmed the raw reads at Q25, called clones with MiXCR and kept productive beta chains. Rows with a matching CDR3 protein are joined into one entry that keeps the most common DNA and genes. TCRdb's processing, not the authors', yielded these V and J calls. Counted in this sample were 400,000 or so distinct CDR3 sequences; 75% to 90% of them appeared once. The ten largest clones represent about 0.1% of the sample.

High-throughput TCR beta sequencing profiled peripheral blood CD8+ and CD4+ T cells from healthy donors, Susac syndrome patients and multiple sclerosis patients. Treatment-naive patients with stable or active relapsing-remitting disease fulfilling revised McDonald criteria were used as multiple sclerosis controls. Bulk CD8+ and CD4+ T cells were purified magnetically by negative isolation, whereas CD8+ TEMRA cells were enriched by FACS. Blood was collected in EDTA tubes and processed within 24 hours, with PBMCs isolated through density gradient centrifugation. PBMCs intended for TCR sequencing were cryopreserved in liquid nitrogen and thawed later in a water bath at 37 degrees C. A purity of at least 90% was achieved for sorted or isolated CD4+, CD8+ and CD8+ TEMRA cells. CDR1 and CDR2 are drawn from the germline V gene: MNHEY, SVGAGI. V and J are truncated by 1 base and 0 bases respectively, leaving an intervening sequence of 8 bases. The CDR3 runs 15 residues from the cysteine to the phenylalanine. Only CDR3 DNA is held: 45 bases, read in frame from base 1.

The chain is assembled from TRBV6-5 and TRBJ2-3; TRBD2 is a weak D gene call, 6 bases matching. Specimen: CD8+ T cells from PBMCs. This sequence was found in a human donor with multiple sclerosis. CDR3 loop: CASSYYRESTDTQYF. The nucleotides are TGTGCCAGCAGTTACTACCGGGAGAGCACAGATACGCAGTATTTT.